This TCR beta chain was sequenced in a study of OX40 agonist ivuxolimab in advanced cancers. Study overall: Allowance was made for prior anti-PD-1, anti-PD-L1 or anti-CTLA-4 therapy, and around 44% had some.

General observations from the study: In the 0.1 to 3.0 mg/kg range, CD4+ and CD8+ blood T cells had expanded clonally by week 6. Expanded clones were, on average, more numerous among CD8+ T cells than CD4+.

Only in-frame clones appear in the TCRdb table, and some are missing; sequencing was by immunoSEQ multiplex PCR. The sample yields tens of thousands of clones, approximately 85% seen once. Worth noting for this clone: What it recognizes is unknown.

The CDR3 has 14 amino acids. Germline V gene lookup returns CDR1 SGDLS and CDR2 YYNGEE. V dropped 2 bases and J dropped 5; count of bases not matched to a gene: 6. This receptor was identified in an adult with an advanced solid tumor such as melanoma, head and neck, liver or kidney cancer. The sample was CD4+ or CD8+ T cells sorted from blood, taken in a trial of the OX40 agonist ivuxolimab. V gene TRBV9 combines with J gene TRBJ2-5; the match to TRBD1 covers 7 bases. The CDR3 bases are TGTGCCAGCAGCGTCGCAGGGGGATCGGAGACCCAGTACTTC. Its protein product is CASSVAGGSETQYF.